A single sample is the source of the 24 T cell receptor beta chains below, sequenced in a study of blood T cell repertoires in COVID-19. Profiled with immunoSEQ multiplex PCR; TCRdb holds only in-frame clones, not every one. The sample includes roughly 80,000 clones, 75% to 90% seen only once; the top ten take around a quarter. The sample consisted of peripheral blood. Receptor source: a human donor in a cohort sampled during active COVID-19.

As DNA, the CDR3 is TGTGCCAGTAGTTCCACGACTAGCGGGGGGGCGAATGAGCAGTTCTTC. It is translated as CASSSTTSGGANEQFF. The rearrangement uses TRBV19 and TRBJ2-1, with 14 bases identical to TRBD2. V lost 5 bases and J lost 7; bases outside the gene matches: 7. The CDR3 is made up of 16 amino acids. Looked up from germline, CDR1 is LNHDA and CDR2 is SQIVND (reference sequence).

The J gene is TRBJ2-1, the V gene TRBV2; the match to TRBD1 covers 7 bases. The CDR3 is 12 amino acids. CDR1 is SNHLY, CDR2 FYNNEI, per germline. Trimming took 6 bases from V and 8 from J; bases not matched to a gene: 4. The CDR3, as DNA: TGTGCCAGCAGCCCGACAGGGTATGAGCAGTTCTTC. It yields the protein CASSPTGYEQFF.

The rearrangement uses TRBV3-1 (or the pseudogene TRBV3-2) and TRBJ2-5, with 10 bases lining up with TRBD2. The V gene's germline CDR1 is LGHDT and CDR2 YNNKEL (reference sequence). The CDR3 is 17 amino acids. The trim removed 3 bases at V and 3 bases at J, leaving 10 bases unmatched. DNA for the CDR3: TGTGCCAGCAGCCACCGGGGGGGGCTAGCGGGGGAAGAGACCCAGTACTTC. It encodes CASSHRGGLAGEETQYF.

The chain recombines TRBV6-2 or TRBV6-3 with TRBJ1-5; D is unclear. V lost 5 bases and J lost 4, with 12 bases in between. Germline V gene sequence: CDR1 MNHEY, CDR2 SVGEGT. The CDR3 is 14 residues long. CDR3 loop: CASSIDRGNQPQHF. The CDR3, as DNA: TGTGCCAGCAGTATCGACCGGGGAAATCAGCCCCAGCATTTT.

There are a few counts of this clone. This rearrangement joins TRBV4-1 to TRBJ2-7, with TRBD2 matching 11 bases. The CDR3 sequence is 16 residues long. V shed 3 bases, J shed 7 bases, and the junction held 11 bases outside the gene matches. Looked up from germline, CDR1 is MGHRA and CDR2 is YSYEKL. CDR3: CASSQASGGPLREQYF. The CDR3 DNA is TGCGCCAGCAGCCAGGCTAGCGGGGGGCCATTGAGAGAGCAGTACTTC.

The genes are TRBV4-1 and TRBJ2-7, with 7 bases matching TRBD2. The J segment lost 3 bases and the V segment lost 3 bases, leaving 11 bases of the junction unmatched. Germline CDR1 MGHRA, CDR2 YSYEKL. This CDR3 contains 16 residues. This chain's CDR3 is CASSQMGTTQFYEQYF. Here the CDR3 DNA reads TGCGCCAGCAGCCAGATGGGGACTACCCAGTTCTACGAGCAGTACTTC.

The rearrangement joins TRBV6-1 to TRBJ1-1; tentatively, D is TRBD1 (5 bases). Germline V gene lookup returns CDR1 MNHNS and CDR2 SASEGT. The CDR3 extends over 14 amino acids. V gave up 3 bases and J gave up 2 bases, with 10 bases separating them. DNA of the CDR3: TGTGCCAGCAGTGATCAGGGAGGCAACACTGAAGCTTTCTTT. Translation gives CASSDQGGNTEAFF.

The CDR3 loop reads CASSLPLTEAFF. In DNA, the CDR3 is TGTGCCAGCAGCCTCCCCCTCACTGAAGCTTTCTTT. The chain combines TRBV28 with TRBJ1-1; D not resolved. CDR3 length: 12 residues. Germline CDR1 MDHEN, CDR2 SYDVKM. Trimming removed 6 bases at V and 4 bases at J, with 9 bases between.

The CDR3 DNA is TGTGCCTGGACCCTAGGTCAGCGGGGCTACACAGATACGCAGTATTTT. Residues: CAWTLGQRGYTDTQYF. V usage is TRBV30 and J usage is TRBJ2-3, with 7 bases identical to TRBD2. The V gene end was trimmed by 4 bases and the J gene end by 2 bases; junction bases not matched to a gene: 12. The CDR3 contains 16 residues. The germline V gene has CDR1 GTSNPN and CDR2 SVGIG (reference sequence).

The chain recombines TRBV18 with TRBJ1-2; 7 bases are a match to TRBD1. Trimming took 4 bases from V and 8 from J; bases not matched to a gene: 19. The CDR3 runs 17 residues. Germline assignment: CDR1 KGHSH and CDR2 LQKENI. As DNA, the CDR3 is TGTGCCAGCTCACTGTTGACAGGGAGGTACGATCTCGGAGGCTACACCTTC. Translating it yields CASSLLTGRYDLGGYTF. The variable domain in full, with the rest retrieved from reference TRBV18 and TRBJ1-2, is NAGVMQNPRHLVRRRGQEARLRCSPMKGHSHVYWYRQLPEEGLKFMVYLQKENIIDESGMPKERFSAEFPKEGPSILRIQQVVRGDSAAYFCASSLLTGRYDLGGYTFGSGTRLTVV.

This clone was recorded only once. The chain joins TRBV12-3 or TRBV12-4 to TRBJ2-2, with D possibly TRBD1 on 5 matching bases. The CDR3 extends over 13 amino acids. Trimming took off 1 base at V and 6 bases at J, with 6 bases between the two ends. CDR3 bases: TGTGCCAGCAGTTTAGTACAGGCCGGGGAGCTGTTTTTT. It codes for CASSLVQAGELFF.

The chain couples TRBV3-1 (or the pseudogene TRBV3-2) to TRBJ2-5; 9 bases align to TRBD2. The CDR3 spans 19 residues. Germline-derived CDR1 and CDR2 are LGHDT and YNNKEL (reference sequence). J lost 4 bases, V lost 0 bases, and 15 bases had no gene match. The CDR3 here is CASSQDLPGRSGGLETQYF. CDR3 coding DNA: TGTGCCAGCAGCCAAGATCTTCCGGGGAGAAGCGGGGGGTTAGAGACCCAGTACTTC.

V and J are TRBV7-2 and TRBJ1-2, with a possible D match to TRBD1 (5 bases). From germline, CDR1 is SGHTA and CDR2 FQGNSA. This CDR3 region has 12 residues. V dropped 7 bases and J dropped 4 bases, with 10 bases sitting between them. The CDR3 DNA follows: TGTGCCAGCACGACAGCAGCCTATGGCTACACCTTC. This translates into CASTTAAYGYTF.

The chain uses TRBV2 and TRBJ1-2; 9 bases are a match to TRBD1. The CDR3 is made up of 15 amino acids. CDR1 SNHLY and CDR2 FYNNEI come from the germline V gene. V dropped 8 bases and J dropped 4; count of bases not matched to a gene: 11. The CDR3, as DNA: TGTGCCAGCCTCGGGACAGGGACCACTTCCTATGGCTACACCTTC. Its translation: CASLGTGTTSYGYTF.

This chain links TRBV24-1 with TRBJ2-1, with 7 bases that match TRBD1. There are 15 residues in the CDR3. Germline CDR1 is KGHDR and CDR2 is SFDVKD. J gave up 4 bases and V 3 bases, and 5 bases lay outside the gene matches. The CDR3 protein is CATSDPGTAYNEQFF. The CDR3 DNA is TGTGCCACCAGTGATCCCGGGACAGCTTACAATGAGCAGTTCTTC.

This clone was seen just once. The rearrangement uses TRBV24-1 and TRBJ1-5; D perhaps matches TRBD1 (5 bases). Germline assignment: CDR1 KGHDR and CDR2 SFDVKD. The V and J ends lost 1 base and 4 bases respectively, with 10 bases between them. The CDR3 is made up of 15 amino acids. CDR3 sequence: CATSDFKRGNQPQHF. CDR3 DNA: TGTGCCACCAGTGATTTTAAAAGGGGAAATCAGCCCCAGCATTTT.

This rearrangement joins TRBV3-1 (or the pseudogene TRBV3-2) to TRBJ1-5; tentative D call: TRBD1 (5 bases). The CDR3 covers 14 residues. Per germline, CDR1 LGHDT and CDR2 YNNKEL (reference sequence). Trimming took off 1 base at V and 9 bases at J, with 13 bases between the two ends. In nucleotides, the CDR3 is TGTGCCAGCAGCCAAGGCCCGCAGGGAACGCCCCAGCATTTT. Its translation: CASSQGPQGTPQHF.

The genes are TRBV7-3 and TRBJ2-1; D perhaps matches TRBD1 (6 bases). In germline, CDR1 is SGHTA, CDR2 FQGTGA. This CDR3 comprises 16 residues. Deletions cut 5 bases from V and 3 bases from J, with 17 bases between. In DNA form, the CDR3 reads TGTGCCAGCAGCCCCCGTAGACAGGCCCTCTACAATGAGCAGTTCTTC. It specifies CASSPRRQALYNEQFF.

This clone has just one count. The chain recombines TRBV7-8 with TRBJ1-3, with a tentative D call TRBD1 (6 bases). This CDR3 contains 17 residues. CDR1 SGHVS and CDR2 FQNEAQ come from the germline V gene. Trimming took 0 bases from V and 3 from J, leaving 15 bases between them. The CDR3 loop is CASSLARGGAGGNTIYF. The DNA for the CDR3 is TGTGCCAGCAGCTTAGCGAGGGGGGGAGCAGGTGGAAACACCATATATTTT.

The chain is built from TRBV7-9 and TRBJ2-7, with 7 nucleotides matching TRBD1. The CDR3 contains 14 residues. Germline lookup yields CDR1 SEHNR and CDR2 FQNEAQ (reference sequence). The junction had 8 bases not matched to a gene; V was cut back by 5 bases and J by 4 bases. The CDR3 sequence is CASSHGDRRYEQYF. The CDR3 DNA follows: TGTGCCAGCAGCCACGGGGACAGACGGTACGAGCAGTACTTC.

This clone was seen only once. The DNA for the CDR3 is TGTGCCAGTAGTATCGGAAAGGGGACAGGGAGAAATTACGAGCAGTACTTC. This gives the protein CASSIGKGTGRNYEQYF. The chain employs TRBV19 and TRBJ2-7, with 9 bases aligning to TRBD1. V shed 3 bases, J shed 4 bases, and the junction held 13 bases outside the gene matches. Germline values: CDR1 LNHDA, CDR2 SQIVND (reference sequence). The CDR3 covers 17 residues.

The chain has TRBV18 and TRBJ1-2, with a tentative D call TRBD1 (6 bases). The CDR3 covers 16 residues. Germline values: CDR1 KGHSH, CDR2 LQKENI. Trimming removed 5 bases from V and 1 base from J, with 17 bases in between. The CDR3 region has the DNA TGTGCCAGCTCAGTACAGGGCCCCGGGCTTAACTATGGCTACACCTTC. As protein: CASSVQGPGLNYGYTF. Filled out from reference TRBV18 and TRBJ1-2, the complete variable domain reads NAGVMQNPRHLVRRRGQEARLRCSPMKGHSHVYWYRQLPEEGLKFMVYLQKENIIDESGMPKERFSAEFPKEGPSILRIQQVVRGDSAAYFCASSVQGPGLNYGYTFGSGTRLTVV.

The V call is TRBV7-6, the J call TRBJ2-1, with TRBD2 matching over 15 bases. The CDR3 runs 17 residues. The V segment lost 2 bases and the J segment 7 bases; nucleotides outside the gene matches: 6. In germline, CDR1 is SGHVS, CDR2 FNYEAQ. The CDR3 loop is CASSLRGLAGGRNEQFF. In DNA, the CDR3 is TGTGCCAGCAGCTTACGCGGACTAGCGGGGGGGCGGAATGAGCAGTTCTTC.

This chain joins TRBV6-2 or TRBV6-3 and TRBJ1-6, with 10 bases lining up with TRBD1. CDR1 and CDR2 (germline): MNHEY, SVGEGT. The length of the CDR3 is 15 residues. V trimming: 2 bases; J trimming: 6 bases; junction bases outside the gene matches: 1. The CDR3 spells CASSYGTGANSPLHF. The CDR3 DNA reads TGTGCCAGCAGTTACGGGACAGGGGCTAATTCACCCCTCCACTTT.